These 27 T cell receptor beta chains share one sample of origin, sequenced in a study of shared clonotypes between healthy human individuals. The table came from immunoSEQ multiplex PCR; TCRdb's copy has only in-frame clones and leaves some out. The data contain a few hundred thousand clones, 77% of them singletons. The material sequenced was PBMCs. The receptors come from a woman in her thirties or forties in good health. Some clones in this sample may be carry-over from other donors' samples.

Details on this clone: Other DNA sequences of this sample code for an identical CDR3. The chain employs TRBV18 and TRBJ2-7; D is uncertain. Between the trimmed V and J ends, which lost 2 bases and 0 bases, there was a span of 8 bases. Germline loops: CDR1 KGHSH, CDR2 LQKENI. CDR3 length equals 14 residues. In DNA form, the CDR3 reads TGTGCCAGCTCACCATCAGCAAGCTCCTACGAGCAGTACTTC. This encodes CASSPSASSYEQYF.

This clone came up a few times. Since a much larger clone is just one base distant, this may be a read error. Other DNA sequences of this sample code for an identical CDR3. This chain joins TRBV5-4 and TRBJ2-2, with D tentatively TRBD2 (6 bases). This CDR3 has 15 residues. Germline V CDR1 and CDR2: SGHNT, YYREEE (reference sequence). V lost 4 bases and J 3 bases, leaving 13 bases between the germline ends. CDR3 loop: CASSRGTRDTGELFF. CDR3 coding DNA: TGTGCCAGCAGCCGAGGGACTCGGGACACCGGGGAGCTGTTTTTT.

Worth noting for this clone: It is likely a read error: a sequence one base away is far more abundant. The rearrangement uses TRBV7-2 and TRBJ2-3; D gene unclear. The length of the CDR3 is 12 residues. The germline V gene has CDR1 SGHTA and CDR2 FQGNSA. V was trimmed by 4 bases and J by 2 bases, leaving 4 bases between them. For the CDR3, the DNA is TGTGCCAGCAGCTCCAACACAGATACGCAGTATTTT. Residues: CASSSNTDTQYF.

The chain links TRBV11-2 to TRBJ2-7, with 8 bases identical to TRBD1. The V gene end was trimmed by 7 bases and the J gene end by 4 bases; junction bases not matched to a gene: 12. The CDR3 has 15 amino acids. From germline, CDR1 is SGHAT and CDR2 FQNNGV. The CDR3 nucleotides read TGTGCCAGCACCCCAGAGGCAGGGGGCCCTTACGAGCAGTACTTC. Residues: CASTPEAGGPYEQYF.

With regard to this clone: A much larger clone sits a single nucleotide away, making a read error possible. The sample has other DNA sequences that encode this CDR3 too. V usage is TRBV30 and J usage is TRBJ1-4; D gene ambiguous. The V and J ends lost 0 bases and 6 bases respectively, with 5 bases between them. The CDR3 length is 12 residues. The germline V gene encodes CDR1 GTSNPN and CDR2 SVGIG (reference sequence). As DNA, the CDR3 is TGTGCCTGGAGTGTACTGGATGAAAAACTGTTTTTT. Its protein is CAWSVLDEKLFF.

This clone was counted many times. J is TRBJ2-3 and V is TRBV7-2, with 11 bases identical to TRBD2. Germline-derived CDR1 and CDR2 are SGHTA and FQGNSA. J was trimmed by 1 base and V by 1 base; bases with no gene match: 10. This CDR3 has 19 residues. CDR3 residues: CASSLVGLAGGMGTDTQYF. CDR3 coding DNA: TGTGCCAGCAGCTTAGTGGGCCTAGCGGGAGGTATGGGCACAGATACGCAGTATTTT.

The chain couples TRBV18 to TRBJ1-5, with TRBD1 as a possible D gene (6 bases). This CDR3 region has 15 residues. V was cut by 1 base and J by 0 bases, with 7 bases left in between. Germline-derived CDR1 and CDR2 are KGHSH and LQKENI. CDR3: CASSPQGDSNQPQHF. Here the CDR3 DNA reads TGTGCCAGCTCACCACAGGGGGATAGCAATCAGCCCCAGCATTTT. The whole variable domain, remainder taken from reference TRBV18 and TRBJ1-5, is NAGVMQNPRHLVRRRGQEARLRCSPMKGHSHVYWYRQLPEEGLKFMVYLQKENIIDESGMPKERFSAEFPKEGPSILRIQQVVRGDSAAYFCASSPQGDSNQPQHFGDGTRLSIL.

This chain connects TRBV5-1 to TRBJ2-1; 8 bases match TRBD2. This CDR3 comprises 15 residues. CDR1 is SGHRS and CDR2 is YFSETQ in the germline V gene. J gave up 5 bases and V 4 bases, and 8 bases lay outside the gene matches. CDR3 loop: CASSLGLGAHNEQFF. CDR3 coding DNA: TGCGCCAGCAGCCTGGGACTAGGAGCGCACAATGAGCAGTTCTTC.

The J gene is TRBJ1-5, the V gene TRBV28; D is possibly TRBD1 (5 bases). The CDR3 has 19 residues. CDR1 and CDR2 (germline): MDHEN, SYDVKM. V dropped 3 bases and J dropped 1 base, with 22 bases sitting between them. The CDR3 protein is CASSFPGTATGGSNQPQHF. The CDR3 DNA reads TGTGCCAGCAGTTTCCCCGGGACGGCAACTGGTGGGAGCAATCAGCCCCAGCATTTT.

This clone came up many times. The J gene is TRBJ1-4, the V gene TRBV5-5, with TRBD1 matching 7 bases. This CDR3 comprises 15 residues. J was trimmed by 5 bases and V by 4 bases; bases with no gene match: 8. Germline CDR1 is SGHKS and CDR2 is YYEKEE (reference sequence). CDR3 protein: CASSNPTGSNEKLFF. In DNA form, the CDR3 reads TGTGCCAGCAGCAACCCGACAGGGTCCAATGAAAAACTGTTTTTT.

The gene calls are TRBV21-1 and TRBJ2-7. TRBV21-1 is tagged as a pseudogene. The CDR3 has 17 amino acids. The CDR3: CASSKLGKSESSYEQYF. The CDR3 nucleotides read TGTGCCAGCAGCAAACTGGGGAAAAGCGAGAGCTCCTACGAGCAGTACTTC.

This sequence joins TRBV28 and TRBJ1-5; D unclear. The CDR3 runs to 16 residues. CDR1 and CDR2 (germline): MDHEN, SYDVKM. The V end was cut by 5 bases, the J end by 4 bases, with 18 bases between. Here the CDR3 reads CASSLLLPETNQPQHF. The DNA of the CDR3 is TGTGCCAGCAGTCTCCTCCTACCGGAAACTAATCAGCCCCAGCATTTT. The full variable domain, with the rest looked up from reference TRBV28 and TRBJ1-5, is DVKVTQSSRYLVKRTGEKVFLECVQDMDHENMFWYRQDPGLGLRLIYFSYDVKMKEKGDIPEGYSVSREKKERFSLILESASTNQTSMYLCASSLLLPETNQPQHFGDGTRLSIL.

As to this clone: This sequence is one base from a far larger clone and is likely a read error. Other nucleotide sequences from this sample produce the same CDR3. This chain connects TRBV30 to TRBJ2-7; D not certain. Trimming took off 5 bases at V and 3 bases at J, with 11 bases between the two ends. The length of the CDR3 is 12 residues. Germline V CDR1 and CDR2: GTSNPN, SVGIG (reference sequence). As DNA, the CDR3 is TGTGCCTGGGGGCGACACCTCTACGAGCAGTACTTC. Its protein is CAWGRHLYEQYF.

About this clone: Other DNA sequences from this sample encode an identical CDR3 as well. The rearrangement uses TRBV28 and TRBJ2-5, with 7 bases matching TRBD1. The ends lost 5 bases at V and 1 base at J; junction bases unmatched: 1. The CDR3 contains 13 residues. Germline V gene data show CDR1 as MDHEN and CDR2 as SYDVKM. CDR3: CASSRDSQETQYF. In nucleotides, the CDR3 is TGTGCCAGCAGTCGGGACAGCCAAGAGACCCAGTACTTC.

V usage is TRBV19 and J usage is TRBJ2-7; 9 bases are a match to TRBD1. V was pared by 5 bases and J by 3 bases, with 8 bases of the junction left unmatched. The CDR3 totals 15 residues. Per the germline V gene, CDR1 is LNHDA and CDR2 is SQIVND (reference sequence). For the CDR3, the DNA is TGTGCCAGTAGTCTACGGACAGGGGCGTACTACGAGCAGTACTTC. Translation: CASSLRTGAYYEQYF.

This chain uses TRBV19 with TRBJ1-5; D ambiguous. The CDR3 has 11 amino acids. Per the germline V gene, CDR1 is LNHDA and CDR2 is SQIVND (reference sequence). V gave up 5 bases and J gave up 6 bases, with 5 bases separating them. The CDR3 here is CASSEGQPQHF. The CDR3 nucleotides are TGTGCCAGTAGTGAGGGTCAGCCCCAGCATTTT.

The DNA for the CDR3 is TGTGCCAGCTCACCCTCGGCAGGGGTGGGTGGAAACACCATATATTTT. Encoded protein: CASSPSAGVGGNTIYF. The rearrangement uses TRBV18 and TRBJ1-3; D is possibly TRBD1 (6 bases). Germline lookup yields CDR1 KGHSH and CDR2 LQKENI. This CDR3 region has 16 residues. Trimming shortened V by 3 bases and J by 3 bases, and 15 bases separated the two germline ends.

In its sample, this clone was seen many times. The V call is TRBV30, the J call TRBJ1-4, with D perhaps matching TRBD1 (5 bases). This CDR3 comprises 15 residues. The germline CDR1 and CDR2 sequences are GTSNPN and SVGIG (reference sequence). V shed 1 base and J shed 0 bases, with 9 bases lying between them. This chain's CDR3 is CAWSGGDATNEKLFF. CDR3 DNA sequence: TGTGCCTGGAGTGGGGGGGACGCAACTAATGAAAAACTGTTTTTT. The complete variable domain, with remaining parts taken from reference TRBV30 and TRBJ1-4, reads SQTIHQWPATLVQPVGSPLSLECTVEGTSNPNLYWYRQAAGRGLQLLFYSVGIGQISSEVPQNLSASRPQDRQFILSSKKLLLSDSGFYLCAWSGGDATNEKLFFGSGTQLSVL.

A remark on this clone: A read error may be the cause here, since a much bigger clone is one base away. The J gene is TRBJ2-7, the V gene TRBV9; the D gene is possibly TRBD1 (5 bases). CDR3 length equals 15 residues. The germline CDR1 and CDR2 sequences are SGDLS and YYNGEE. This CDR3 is CANSVALGLPYEQYF. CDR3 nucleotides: TGTGCCAACAGCGTAGCTCTGGGGCTCCCCTACGAGCAGTACTTC.

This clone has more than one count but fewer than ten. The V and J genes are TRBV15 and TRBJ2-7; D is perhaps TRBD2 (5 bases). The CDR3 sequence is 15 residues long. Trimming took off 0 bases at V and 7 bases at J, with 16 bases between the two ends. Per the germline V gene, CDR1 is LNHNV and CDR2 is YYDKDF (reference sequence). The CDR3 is CATSRDPAGSWEQYF. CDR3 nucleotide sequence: TGTGCCACCAGCAGAGATCCGGCGGGTTCTTGGGAGCAGTACTTC.

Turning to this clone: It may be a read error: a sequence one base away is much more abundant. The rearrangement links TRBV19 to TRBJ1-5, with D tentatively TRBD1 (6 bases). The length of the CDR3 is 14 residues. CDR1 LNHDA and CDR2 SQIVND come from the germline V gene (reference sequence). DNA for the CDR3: TGTGTCAGCGTTGGACAGCTTAGCAATCAGCCCCAGCATTTT. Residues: CVSVGQLSNQPQHF.

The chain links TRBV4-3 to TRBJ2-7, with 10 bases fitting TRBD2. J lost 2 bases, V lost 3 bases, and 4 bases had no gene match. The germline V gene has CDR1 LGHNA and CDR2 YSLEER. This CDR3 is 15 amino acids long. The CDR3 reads CASSHSSGSTYEQYF. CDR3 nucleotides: TGCGCCAGCAGCCATTCTAGCGGGAGTACCTACGAGCAGTACTTC.

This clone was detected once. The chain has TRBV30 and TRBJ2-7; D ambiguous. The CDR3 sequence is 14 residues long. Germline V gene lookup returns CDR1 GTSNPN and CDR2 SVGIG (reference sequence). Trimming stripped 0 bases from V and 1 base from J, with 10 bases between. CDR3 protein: CAWSVGRSSYEQYF. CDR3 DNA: TGTGCCTGGAGTGTCGGCAGGTCGTCCTACGAGCAGTACTTC.

The CDR3 region is CASSQGDGVNEQFF. DNA of the CDR3: TGTGCCAGCAGTCAGGGGGACGGCGTCAATGAGCAGTTCTTC. This chain links TRBV6-1 with TRBJ2-1, with 7 bases matching TRBD1. The CDR3 has 14 amino acids. Germline loops: CDR1 MNHNS, CDR2 SASEGT. V was pared by 5 bases and J by 6 bases, with 7 bases of the junction left unmatched.

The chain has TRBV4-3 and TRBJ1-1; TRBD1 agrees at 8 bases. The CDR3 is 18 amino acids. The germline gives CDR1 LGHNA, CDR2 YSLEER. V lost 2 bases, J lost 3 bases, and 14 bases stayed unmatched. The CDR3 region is CASSQSRAGGRGDTEAFF. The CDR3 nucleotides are TGCGCCAGCAGCCAATCGAGGGCAGGGGGCCGTGGAGACACTGAAGCTTTCTTT.

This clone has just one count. The DNA for the CDR3 is TGTGCCAGCAGTGAAGTCGGAGCATATAATGAAAAACTGTTTTTT. Translation: CASSEVGAYNEKLFF. The V and J genes are TRBV6-1 and TRBJ1-4, with D hard to call. Trimming removed 1 base at V and 4 bases at J, with 10 bases between. The CDR3 consists of 15 residues. CDR1 MNHNS and CDR2 SASEGT come from the germline V gene.

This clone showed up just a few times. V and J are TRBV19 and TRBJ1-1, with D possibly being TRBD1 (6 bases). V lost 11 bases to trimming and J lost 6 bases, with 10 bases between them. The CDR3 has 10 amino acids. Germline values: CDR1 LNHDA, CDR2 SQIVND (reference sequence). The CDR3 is CAAGAPEAFF. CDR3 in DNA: TGTGCCGCGGGGGCCCCTGAAGCTTTCTTT.